This T cell receptor beta chain was profiled in a study of blood T cell repertoires in COVID-19. Overall study context: Nucleic acid was either cDNA or gDNA, and it came from T cells, B-cell-depleted T cells, or PBMCs.

This clone was detected only once. Repertoires were generated with immunoSEQ multiplex PCR, while TCRdb's copy carries only in-frame clones and drops some. The data show some 300,000 clones, with 86% seen just once and around 13% held by the top ten. Sequenced sample: peripheral blood. This TCR was sampled from a woman in her sixties or seventies with COVID-19, enrolled during active disease.

Here the CDR3 reads CASSGGNGYTF. As DNA, the CDR3 is TGTGCCAGCTCCGGGGGGAATGGCTACACCTTC. The rearrangement joins TRBV6-4 to TRBJ1-2, with TRBD1 as a possible D gene (5 bases). Trimming removed 8 bases from V and 6 bases from J, with 10 bases in between. The V gene's germline CDR1 is MRHNA and CDR2 SNTAGT. This CDR3 comprises 11 residues.